The source of this T cell receptor (beta chain) is a study of cytomegalovirus exposure and HLA in healthy donors. V lost 0 bases and J lost 2; bases outside the gene matches: 7. This CDR3 spans 17 amino acids. Per the germline V gene, CDR1 is MRHNA and CDR2 is SNTAGT. Study-level results: According to reports, the classifier identified cytomegalovirus status with high specificity and sensitivity. Productive status was seen about 90% or about 30% of the time for most TCR beta V segments in an earlier analysis. The authors later linked a missense DCLRE1C variant to TCR beta V- and J-gene trimming. Later analysis indicated greater clonal expansion among HLA-associated TCR beta chains than among equally common other chains.

Both 60 Vbeta primers and 13 Jbeta primers went into the PCR. Sequenced by immunoSEQ multiplex PCR; TCRdb stores in-frame clones only, minus some. The table records under 70,000 clones, roughly 89% of them present only once. Remarks on this clone: Its specificity is unknown.

The V gene is TRBV6-4, the J gene TRBJ1-3, with TRBD1 matching 7 bases. This clonotype was sampled from a woman aged 25-40 years in good health and CMV-seronegative. The material sequenced was PBMCs. CDR3 amino acids: CASSDSISDRAGNTIYF. The CDR3 DNA is TGTGCCAGCAGTGACTCCATCTCTGACAGGGCTGGAAACACCATATATTTT.